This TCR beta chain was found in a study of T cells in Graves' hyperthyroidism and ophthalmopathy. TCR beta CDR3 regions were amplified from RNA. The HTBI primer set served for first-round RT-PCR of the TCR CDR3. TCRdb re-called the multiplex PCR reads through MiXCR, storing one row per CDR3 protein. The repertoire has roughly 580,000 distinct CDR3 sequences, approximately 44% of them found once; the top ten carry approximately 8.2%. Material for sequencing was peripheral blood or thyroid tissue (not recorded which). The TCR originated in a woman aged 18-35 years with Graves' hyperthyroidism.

In DNA, the CDR3 is TGTGCCAGCAGCTTAATATCGGGTCAGCCCCAGCATTTT. It encodes CASSLISGQPQHF. V usage is TRBV7-3 and J usage is TRBJ1-5, with unresolved D. CDR1 is SGHTA and CDR2 is FQGTGA in the germline V gene. The CDR3 contains 13 residues. The V and J ends lost 1 base and 6 bases respectively, with 7 bases between them. The full variable domain, completed using reference TRBV7-3 and TRBJ1-5, is GAGVSQTPSNKVTEKGKYVELRCDPISGHTALYWYRQSLGQGPEFLIYFQGTGAADDSGLPNDRFFAVRPEGSVSTLKIQRTERGDSAVYLCASSLISGQPQHFGDGTRLSIL.